The 10 T cell receptor beta chains below come from one sample, sequenced in a study of blood T cells in healthy people across ages. It was with a sample-barcoded 5' primer and a J-beta primer mix that a second PCR of roughly 6 to 12 cycles was run. TCRdb re-called the 5' RACE reads through MiXCR, storing one row per CDR3 protein. In the table there are fewer than 1,000,000 distinct CDR3 sequences, around 42% of which are singletons. The source material was blood. The receptors were gathered from a man in his sixties in good health.

This sequence joins TRBV13 and TRBJ1-2; the D gene is possibly TRBD1 (5 bases). This CDR3 spans 14 amino acids. Germline CDR1 PRHDT, CDR2 FYEKMQ (reference sequence). Deletions cut 5 bases from V and 1 base from J, with 11 bases between. Here the CDR3 reads CASSVSRVNYGYTF. The CDR3 bases are TGTGCCAGCAGCGTCTCCAGGGTTAACTATGGCTACACCTTC.

This chain connects TRBV7-2 to TRBJ2-1; possible D gene TRBD2, 6 bases. The CDR3 runs 16 residues. Germline V lookup: CDR1 SGHTA, CDR2 FQGNSA. Trimming cost V 3 bases and J 0 bases, with 12 bases left between them. CDR3 DNA sequence: TGTGCCAGCAGCTTTCGTGGTAGCGGCTCCTACAATGAGCAGTTCTTC. Encoded protein: CASSFRGSGSYNEQFF.

The rearrangement joins TRBV29-1 to TRBJ1-2, with D uncertain. Trimming pared 2 bases from V and 0 bases from J, leaving 4 bases between. The V gene's germline CDR1 is SQVTM and CDR2 ANQGSEA. This CDR3 has 12 amino acids. CDR3 in amino acids: CSVEQSNYGYTF. CDR3 DNA: TGCAGCGTTGAACAGTCTAACTATGGCTACACCTTC.

The chain is built from TRBV7-2 and TRBJ2-1; 8 positions match TRBD2. Germline V gives CDR1 SGHTA, CDR2 FQGNSA. V was clipped by 7 bases and J by 0 bases; unmatched bases: 5. The CDR3 has 15 amino acids. The CDR3 sequence is CASTERGNSYNEQFF. The CDR3 DNA is TGTGCCAGCACCGAGCGGGGGAACTCCTACAATGAGCAGTTCTTC.

This clonotype has more than one count but fewer than ten. The rearrangement uses TRBV2 and TRBJ2-7; the D gene is possibly TRBD1 (6 bases). V shed 4 bases and J shed 5 bases, with 9 bases lying between them. CDR3 length: 12 residues. CDR1 and CDR2 (germline): SNHLY, FYNNEI. The CDR3 nucleotides read TGTGCCAGCAGTGGGACAGCTAACGAGCAGTACTTC. It yields the protein CASSGTANEQYF.

The chain couples TRBV24-1 to TRBJ2-1; TRBD1 or TRBD2 may be the D gene (5 bases each). This CDR3 is built from 13 residues. Germline V CDR1 and CDR2: KGHDR, SFDVKD. Trimming cost V 0 bases and J 10 bases, with 9 bases left between them. The CDR3 is CATSDLQGDEQFF. The CDR3 DNA is TGTGCCACCAGTGATTTGCAAGGGGACGAGCAGTTCTTC.

This clonotype was seen more than once but under ten times. CDR3 amino acids: CSARDRAGVSYEQYF. DNA for the CDR3: TGCAGTGCTAGAGATCGGGCGGGGGTCTCCTACGAGCAGTACTTC. The genes are TRBV20-1 and TRBJ2-7, with TRBD2 matching 7 bases. The germline V gene has CDR1 DFQATT and CDR2 SNEGSKA (reference sequence). CDR3 length: 15 amino acids. The junction had 5 bases not matched to a gene; V was cut back by 0 bases and J by 0 bases.

To note about this clonotype: Since a much larger clone is just one base distant, this may be a read error. The gene calls are TRBV12-3 or TRBV12-4 and TRBJ2-3; D possibly uses TRBD1 or TRBD2 (5 bases each). V was pared by 6 bases and J by 1 base, with 8 bases between. CDR3 size: 13 residues. DNA of the CDR3: TGTGCCAGCAGGATGGGGGGCACAGATACGCAGTATTTT. It encodes CASRMGGTDTQYF.

This chain uses TRBV25-1 with TRBJ1-4; D is unclear. Trimming stripped 1 base from V and 1 base from J, with 7 bases between. The CDR3 has 15 amino acids. CDR1 is MGHDK and CDR2 is SYGVNS in the germline V gene. The CDR3 loop reads CASSELRVTNEKLFF. The DNA for the CDR3 is TGTGCCAGCAGTGAATTGCGTGTAACTAATGAAAAACTGTTTTTT.

About this clonotype: An end of the junction differs from the germline gene, which may be a read error. CDR3 nucleotides: TGTACCTGGACACAGGGGACCGGAAACACCATATATTTT. This translates into CTWTQGTGNTIYF. The rearrangement links TRBV30 to TRBJ1-3, with 7 bases fitting TRBD1. From germline, CDR1 is GTSNPN and CDR2 SVGIG (reference sequence). This CDR3 region has 13 residues.